This TCR beta chain comes out of a study of beta chain features in type 1 diabetes. Overall study results and limits: Using cDNA template may skew counts toward highly expressing activated cells. Diminished insertions and augmented deletions at VDJ junctions characterized type 1 diabetes patients.

Isolated RNA was reverse transcribed in full, so expressed TCRB transcripts were sequenced. Around 3.8 million reads per sample were averaged for naive, central memory and regulatory samples. Some clones are missing from TCRdb's copy, which holds only in-frame ones; the method was immunoSEQ multiplex PCR. The table includes roughly 150,000 clones, approximately 10% detected once. Germline V gene lookup returns CDR1 SGHRS and CDR2 YFSETQ. Losses at the gene ends were 7 bases for V and 4 bases for J; bases not matched to a gene: 4. The CDR3 runs 13 residues. The sample holds one count of this clone. Its cognate antigen is unknown.

This rearrangement joins TRBV5-1 to TRBJ2-5; 10 bases align to TRBD2. The sequencing input was central memory CD4+ T cells from blood. The TCR comes from a young man in good health. The CDR3 protein is CASRRLAGETQYF. The CDR3 DNA follows: TGCGCCAGCCGAAGACTAGCGGGAGAGACCCAGTACTTC.